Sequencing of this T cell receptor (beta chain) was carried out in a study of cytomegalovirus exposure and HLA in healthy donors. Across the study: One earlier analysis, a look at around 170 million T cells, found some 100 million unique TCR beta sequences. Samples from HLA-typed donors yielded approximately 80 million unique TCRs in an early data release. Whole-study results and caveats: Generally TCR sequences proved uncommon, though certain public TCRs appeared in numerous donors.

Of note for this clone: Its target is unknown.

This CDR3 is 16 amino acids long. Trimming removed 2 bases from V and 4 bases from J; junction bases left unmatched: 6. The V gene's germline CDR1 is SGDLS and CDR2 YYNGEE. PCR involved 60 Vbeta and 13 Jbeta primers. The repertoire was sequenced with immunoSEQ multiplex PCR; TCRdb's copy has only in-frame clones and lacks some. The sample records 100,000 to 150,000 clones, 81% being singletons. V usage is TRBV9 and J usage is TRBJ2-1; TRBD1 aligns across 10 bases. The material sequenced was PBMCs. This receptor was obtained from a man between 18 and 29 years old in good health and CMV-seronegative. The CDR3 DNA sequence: TGTGCCAGCAGCGTGGGAGGGGGACAGGGGTACAATGAGCAGTTCTTC. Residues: CASSVGGGQGYNEQFF.